This is a list of T cell receptor beta chains from one sample in a study of shared T cell receptors in the human thymus. TCRdb's table, derived via immunoSEQ multiplex PCR, lists solely in-frame clones and lacks some. This repertoire shows hundreds of thousands of clones, roughly 88% found once; its top ten account for approximately 0.01%. The sample also formed part of further work on human thymus T cells.

Specimen: thymocytes. The receptors shown here come from a boy under two years old with a congenital heart defect. Both conserved end residues are part of each CDR3. The order of the fields is CDR3 DNA, CDR3 protein, J gene, D gene, V gene, clone size. A D gene is named only where the DNA matches it firmly. Expanded clones get a size class; other rows say once, few or many, or leave the size out.

DNA: TGTGCCAGCAGTTACTCGAAGCGGGAGGGGCACGAGCAGTACTTC
CDR3: CASSYSKREGHEQYF
J: TRBJ2-7
D: TRBD2
V: TRBV6-5
size: NA

DNA: TGTGCCAGCAGCTTAGCGGGGGGGGACACCGGGGAGCTGTTTTTT
CDR3: CASSLAGGDTGELFF
J: TRBJ2-2
D: TRBD2
V: TRBV7-9
size: NA

DNA: TGCAGCGTTGTGTCTAGATTTGTTGGGGGGGGATGGGGCCGGAGCTCCTACAATGAGCAGTTCTTC
CDR3: CSVVSRFVGGGWGRSSYNEQFF
J: TRBJ2-1
D: TRBD2
V: TRBV29-1
size: NA

DNA: TGCGCCAGCAGCCAAGTACTGGTAGCGGGAGGGCCGTCGGGCACAGATACGCAGTATTTT
CDR3: CASSQVLVAGGPSGTDTQYF
J: TRBJ2-3
D: TRBD2
V: TRBV4-3
size: few

DNA: TGTGCCAGCAGCCCATCACTAGCGGGGGGTAGTTCCTACAATGAGCAGTTCTTC
CDR3: CASSPSLAGGSSYNEQFF
J: TRBJ2-1
D: TRBD2
V: TRBV7-6
size: NA

DNA: TGTGCCAGCAGCTTAGTTCGCCCCGGGACAGGGGGTAGGACCCAGTACTTC
CDR3: CASSLVRPGTGGRTQYF
J: TRBJ2-5
D: TRBD1
V: TRBV7-2
size: NA

DNA: TGTGCCACCAGCAGGGCTGGGGGGATTTCCTACAATGAGCAGTTCTTC
CDR3: CATSRAGGISYNEQFF
J: TRBJ2-1
D: NA
V: TRBV15
size: NA

DNA: TGCGCCAGCAGCCCGGGACATCTAGGTGGTCCGATCTACGAGCAGTACTTC
CDR3: CASSPGHLGGPIYEQYF
J: TRBJ2-7
D: NA
V: TRBV23-1
size: NA

DNA: TGTGCCAGCAGTTCGCGGAACTGGGGCCCGGGTGCCAAAAACATTCAGTACTTC
CDR3: CASSSRNWGPGAKNIQYF
J: TRBJ2-4
D: NA
V: TRBV28
size: NA

DNA: TGTGCCAGCAGCCAAGTATCCGGTAACCCCCATGAGCAGTTCTTC
CDR3: CASSQVSGNPHEQFF
J: TRBJ2-1
D: NA
V: TRBV14
size: NA

DNA: TGTGCCAGCAGTGACTCAAAAGGGGGTCATATACCTGAGCAGTTCTTC
CDR3: CASSDSKGGHIPEQFF
J: TRBJ2-1
D: NA
V: TRBV6-4
size: NA

DNA: TGTGCCAGTAGTATAGATGAGACTAGCGGGAGCCCCCCAGATACGCAGTATTTT
CDR3: CASSIDETSGSPPDTQYF
J: TRBJ2-3
D: TRBD2
V: TRBV19
size: NA

DNA: TGTGCCAGCTCACAATCAGGGATAACGAACGAGCAGTACTTC
CDR3: CASSQSGITNEQYF
J: TRBJ2-7
D: NA
V: TRBV18
size: NA

DNA: TGTGCCAGCAGCTTAGCGGGGACAGGGCGAAGGACAGATACGCAGTATTTT
CDR3: CASSLAGTGRRTDTQYF
J: TRBJ2-3
D: TRBD1
V: TRBV7-9
size: NA

DNA: TGTGCCAGTAGTATAGTTGGAGCCTCTGGAAACACCATATATTTT
CDR3: CASSIVGASGNTIYF
J: TRBJ1-3
D: NA
V: TRBV19
size: NA

DNA: TGTGCAAGTCGCTTAGTGATACTAGATGAGCAGTTCTTC
CDR3: CASRLVILDEQFF
J: TRBJ2-1
D: NA
V: TRBV12-2
size: NA

DNA: TGCGCCACCCTGCCGGGACAGGGGGCGCCTGGGGCCAACGTCCTGACTTTC
CDR3: CATLPGQGAPGANVLTF
J: TRBJ2-6
D: TRBD1
V: TRBV10-2
size: NA

DNA: TGTGCCATCGGGCCGAGGGAGGGGACCGGGGAGCTGTTTTTT
CDR3: CAIGPREGTGELFF
J: TRBJ2-2
D: TRBD2
V: TRBV10-3
size: once

DNA: TGTGCCAGCAGCGTAGCGGGAACAGGGTTCCAAGAGACCCAGTACTTC
CDR3: CASSVAGTGFQETQYF
J: TRBJ2-5
D: NA
V: TRBV9
size: few

DNA: TGCGCCAGCAGCGGGACTAGCGCCAGCGAGCAGTTCTTC
CDR3: CASSGTSASEQFF
J: TRBJ2-1
D: TRBD2
V: TRBV5-1
size: once

DNA: TGTGCCAGCAGCCAAGATCACCTAGCGGGGTCGAACACCGGGGAGCTGTTTTTT
CDR3: CASSQDHLAGSNTGELFF
J: TRBJ2-2
D: TRBD2
V: TRBV4-2
size: NA

DNA: TGTGCCAGCTCCAGGTTCGGTAATGAGCAGTTCTTC
CDR3: CASSRFGNEQFF
J: TRBJ2-1
D: NA
V: TRBV18
size: NA

DNA: TGCAGCGTGGCCGGGGACAGGATTGAAGAGACCCAGTACTTC
CDR3: CSVAGDRIEETQYF
J: TRBJ2-5
D: TRBD1
V: TRBV29-1
size: NA

DNA: TGTGCCAGCAGACAAACAGGGGGCACTGAAGCTTTCTTT
CDR3: CASRQTGGTEAFF
J: TRBJ1-1
D: TRBD1
V: TRBV7-9
size: NA

DNA: TGTGCCAGCAGCACCCAATCCCCGGACAGGATCCCCTACGAGCAGTACTTC
CDR3: CASSTQSPDRIPYEQYF
J: TRBJ2-7
D: TRBD1
V: TRBV7-4
size: NA

DNA: TGTGCCAGCTCACCGAGAACAAACAGGGAGGGCAAAAACATTCAGTACTTC
CDR3: CASSPRTNREGKNIQYF
J: TRBJ2-4
D: NA
V: TRBV18
size: NA

DNA: TGCGCCAGCAGCTTGGATCGTCAGGGGAGCTCCTACAATGAGCAGTTCTTC
CDR3: CASSLDRQGSSYNEQFF
J: TRBJ2-1
D: NA
V: TRBV5-1
size: NA

DNA: TGTGCCAGTACCAAGACAGAAAAATCTTTGAACACTGAAGCTTTCTTT
CDR3: CASTKTEKSLNTEAFF
J: TRBJ1-1
D: NA
V: TRBV7-9
size: once

DNA: TGCGCCAGCAGCCAAGATCGGGGGGGAGGGGACGTGTTTACGGAGTACAATGAGCAGTTCTTC
CDR3: CASSQDRGGGDVFTEYNEQFF
J: TRBJ2-1
D: TRBD2
V: TRBV4-3
size: once

DNA: TGTGCCAGCAGCTTAGATATTGAGGAGGGGATACCAGACAGGGTAAATGGCTACACCTTC
CDR3: CASSLDIEEGIPDRVNGYTF
J: TRBJ1-2
D: TRBD1
V: TRBV11-2
size: NA

DNA: TGTGCCAGCAGTGGCTTCCACAGGCCTGAAAAACTGTTTTTT
CDR3: CASSGFHRPEKLFF
J: TRBJ1-4
D: NA
V: TRBV2
size: NA

DNA: TGTGCCATCTATCCGAGCCCCTCTAACTATGGCTACACCTTC
CDR3: CAIYPSPSNYGYTF
J: TRBJ1-2
D: NA
V: TRBV27
size: NA

DNA: TGTGCCTGGGCCCGGGGGGTAAGTCAGCCCCAGCATTTT
CDR3: CAWARGVSQPQHF
J: TRBJ1-5
D: NA
V: TRBV30
size: NA

DNA: TGTGCCAGCAGCCAAGAGGCCAGGGGATATGCAACTAATGAAAAACTGTTTTTT
CDR3: CASSQEARGYATNEKLFF
J: TRBJ1-4
D: NA
V: TRBV4-2
size: NA

DNA: TGCGCCAGCAGCCCCCCGAGGGGGTGGGGGATAGAGACCCAGTACTTC
CDR3: CASSPPRGWGIETQYF
J: TRBJ2-5
D: NA
V: TRBV5-1
size: NA

DNA: TGTGCCAGTAAATCTGGTCAGTTGAACACTGAAGCTTTCTTT
CDR3: CASKSGQLNTEAFF
J: TRBJ1-1
D: NA
V: TRBV19
size: NA

DNA: TGTGCCAGTAGTATGGGGACAGGGCCCCAGCATTTT
CDR3: CASSMGTGPQHF
J: TRBJ1-5
D: TRBD1
V: TRBV19
size: once